This T cell receptor (beta chain) was recorded in a study of OX40 agonist ivuxolimab in advanced cancers. This clone was counted once. The repertoire was sequenced with immunoSEQ multiplex PCR; TCRdb's copy has only in-frame clones and lacks some. The sample contains roughly 67,000 clones, roughly 87% of which appear only once. V lost 1 base, J lost 4 bases, and 4 bases stayed unmatched. CDR1 and CDR2 from the germline V gene are MDHEN and SYDVKM. CDR3 length: 15 amino acids. This clonotype originated in an adult with an advanced solid tumor such as melanoma, head and neck, liver or kidney cancer. V usage is TRBV28 and J usage is TRBJ2-1, with TRBD2 matching over 7 bases. Sequencing used CD4+ or CD8+ T cells sorted from blood, obtained in a trial of the OX40 agonist ivuxolimab. The CDR3 spells CASSLYQRGYNEQFF. The CDR3 coding sequence is TGTGCCAGCAGTTTATATCAGCGGGGATACAATGAGCAGTTCTTC. Full variable domain (remainder filled in from reference TRBV28 and TRBJ2-1): DVKVTQSSRYLVKRTGEKVFLECVQDMDHENMFWYRQDPGLGLRLIYFSYDVKMKEKGDIPEGYSVSREKKERFSLILESASTNQTSMYLCASSLYQRGYNEQFFGPGTRLTVL.